Listed below are T cell receptor beta chains from one sample, sequenced in a study of blood T cell repertoires in COVID-19. The table came from immunoSEQ multiplex PCR; TCRdb's copy has only in-frame clones and leaves some out. The sample contains fewer than 45,000 clones, just under 75% of which appear only once. Sequences were obtained from peripheral blood. The receptors stem from a man aged 65 to 79 with COVID-19, enrolled during active disease. Each CDR3 is given with its conserved first and last residue. D genes are given only for firm matches. Expanded clones get a size class; other rows say once, few or many, or leave the size out.

clone_size,v_call,d_call,j_call,cdr3_nt,cdr3_aa
NA,TRBV7-8,NA,TRBJ1-6,TGTGCCAGCAGCTTACTGGGGAGTTCACCCCTCCACTTT,CASSLLGSSPLHF
NA,TRBV7-2,NA,TRBJ2-7,TGTGCCAGCAGCCCACGGGTCTCCTACGAGCAGTACTTC,CASSPRVSYEQYF
NA,TRBV3-1/TRBV3-2,NA,TRBJ2-2,TGTGCCAGCACCTGGACTGCCGACGGGGAGCTGTTTTTT,CASTWTADGELFF
NA,TRBV23-1,TRBD1,TRBJ1-5,TGCGCCAGCAGTCCCGGCCGGGACAGGGTTGATCAGCCCCAGCATTTT,CASSPGRDRVDQPQHF
NA,TRBV3-1/TRBV3-2,TRBD1,TRBJ1-2,TGTGCCAGCAGCCAACGGACAGGAAGTTTTGCTATTCGTGGCTACACCTTC,CASSQRTGSFAIRGYTF
NA,TRBV4-1,NA,TRBJ2-7,TGCGCCAGCAGCCAAGAGTTAGCGGTCCCCTACGAGCAGTACTTC,CASSQELAVPYEQYF
NA,TRBV19,NA,TRBJ1-2,TGTGCCACATGGGCCTTCCTGGGCTATGGCTACACCTTC,CATWAFLGYGYTF
NA,TRBV5-1,NA,TRBJ1-2,TGCGCCAGCAGCTTCGGACAGACCCTCGTGGGCTACACCTTC,CASSFGQTLVGYTF
NA,TRBV4-1,TRBD2,TRBJ2-7,TGCGCCAGCAGCCAGATTAGCGGGGGGGTTTCCTACGAGCAGTACTTC,CASSQISGGVSYEQYF
NA,TRBV15,NA,TRBJ2-4,TGTGCCACCAGCATGCACCGGGACACCCAAGCCAAAAACATTCAGTACTTC,CATSMHRDTQAKNIQYF
few,TRBV24-1,NA,TRBJ1-4,TGTGCCTCCGCCTCGGCAACTAATGAAAAACTGTTTTTT,CASASATNEKLFF
once,TRBV11-2,TRBD1,TRBJ2-5,TGTGCCAGCAGCTTAGGACAGGGGGCAGTGACCCAGTACTTC,CASSLGQGAVTQYF
NA,TRBV2,NA,TRBJ2-1,TGTGCCAGCAGTGTGACAGGCTACAATGAGCAGTTCTTC,CASSVTGYNEQFF
NA,TRBV3-1/TRBV3-2,NA,TRBJ1-6,TGTGCCAGCAGCCAAGCCGCGACAGCTTCCGGATCACCCCTCCACTTT,CASSQAATASGSPLHF
NA,TRBV28,NA,TRBJ2-7,TGTGCCAGCAGTTTACCCCCGTTAGCAGGGTGGGTTGGGCAGTACTTC,CASSLPPLAGWVGQYF
NA,TRBV6-4,TRBD1,TRBJ2-3,TGTGCCAGCAGTGAAGGACAGGGTGCAGATACGCAGTATTTT,CASSEGQGADTQYF
NA,TRBV3-1/TRBV3-2,NA,TRBJ1-2,TGTGCCAGCGCCCCGGGTGGCCCCTATGGCTACACCTTC,CASAPGGPYGYTF
NA,TRBV6-5,TRBD1,TRBJ1-2,TGTGCCAGCAGTTATCAGGACAGGGGTGGCTACACCTTC,CASSYQDRGGYTF
NA,TRBV4-1,TRBD2,TRBJ2-2,TGCGCCAGCAGCCAAGAGGCTAGCGGGGCGGGCACCGGGGAGCTGTTTTTT,CASSQEASGAGTGELFF
few,TRBV5-6,TRBD2,TRBJ2-5,TGTGCCAGCAGCCCCGGGACTAGCGGAGGAGAGACCCAGTACTTC,CASSPGTSGGETQYF
NA,TRBV27,NA,TRBJ2-3,TGTGCCAGCAGTTCTTTCGGGATAGCGGAGACCACAGATACGCAGTATTTT,CASSSFGIAETTDTQYF
NA,TRBV19,NA,TRBJ2-7,TGTGCCAGTAGTATAAAAGCAGGGGTCGACGAGCAGTACTTC,CASSIKAGVDEQYF
NA,TRBV6-1,NA,TRBJ1-2,TGTGCCAGCAGTGAAGGACAGATTTTGTGGTATGGCTACACCTTC,CASSEGQILWYGYTF
NA,TRBV4-3,NA,TRBJ2-7,TGCGCCAGCAGCCAAGCCGGGAATGGAAACTACGAGCAGTACTTC,CASSQAGNGNYEQYF
NA,TRBV29-1,NA,TRBJ1-4,TGCAGCGTTAGTACGTCCGGTAAACTGTTTTTT,CSVSTSGKLFF
once,TRBV18,TRBD1,TRBJ2-5,TGTGCCAGCTCAACCCGGGACAGCCAAGAGACCCAGTACTTC,CASSTRDSQETQYF
NA,TRBV12-5,TRBD1,TRBJ1-1,TGTGCTAGTGGTTTAGTATTTGGGGGACAGGGGCGCATGAACACTGAAGCTTTCTTT,CASGLVFGGQGRMNTEAFF
once,TRBV18,NA,TRBJ1-6,TGTGCCAGCTCACCAGGAGGGGACGGTTCACCCCTCCACTTT,CASSPGGDGSPLHF
NA,TRBV5-1,NA,TRBJ2-7,TGCGCCAGCAGCTTGGCCGAGACTAGAGGCTACGAGCAGTACTTC,CASSLAETRGYEQYF
NA,TRBV19,NA,TRBJ1-5,TGTGCCAGTAGGCCAAGGGGGGGCGCTACGTATAGCAATCAGCCCCAGCATTTT,CASRPRGGATYSNQPQHF
NA,TRBV10-3,NA,TRBJ2-7,TGTGCCATCACTCAAACGGGGGTAGACGAGCAGTACTTC,CAITQTGVDEQYF
NA,TRBV15,NA,TRBJ1-2,TGTGCCACCAGCAGCATGGGGGCGAGAGGAGGCTACACCTTC,CATSSMGARGGYTF
NA,TRBV7-2,NA,TRBJ1-5,TGTGCCAGCAGCTCTCAGGGATACAATCAGCCCCAGCATTTT,CASSSQGYNQPQHF
NA,TRBV9,TRBD1,TRBJ2-3,TGTGCCAGCAGCGTAGCAGGGGGCAGAACAGATACGCAGTATTTT,CASSVAGGRTDTQYF
NA,TRBV27,NA,TRBJ1-5,TGTGCCAGCAGTTCGGGGGGAAATCAGCCCCAGCATTTT,CASSSGGNQPQHF